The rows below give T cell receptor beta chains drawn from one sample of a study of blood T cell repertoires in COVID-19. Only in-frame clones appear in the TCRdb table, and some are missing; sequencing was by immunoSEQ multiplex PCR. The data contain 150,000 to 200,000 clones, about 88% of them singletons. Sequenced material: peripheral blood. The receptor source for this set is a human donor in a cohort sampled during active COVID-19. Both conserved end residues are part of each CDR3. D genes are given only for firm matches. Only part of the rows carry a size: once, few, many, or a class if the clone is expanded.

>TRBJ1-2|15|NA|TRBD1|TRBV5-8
TGTGCCAGCAGCTTACCGGGACAGGGTATCTATGGCTACACCTTC
CASSLPGQGIYGYTF
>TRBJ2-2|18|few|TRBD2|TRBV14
TGTGCCAGCAGCACCCACCGGGTACTAGCGGGTTACACCGGGGAGCTGTTTTTT
CASSTHRVLAGYTGELFF
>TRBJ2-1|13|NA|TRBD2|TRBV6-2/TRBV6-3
TGTGCCAGCAGTCCCGGACTAGCGGGTGAGCAGTTCTTC
CASSPGLAGEQFF
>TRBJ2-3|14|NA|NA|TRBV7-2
TGTGCCAGCAGCTTAGATGGGGGGGCGGATACGCAGTATTTT
CASSLDGGADTQYF
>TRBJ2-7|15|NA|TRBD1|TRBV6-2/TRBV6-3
TGTGCCAGCAGCCGGGATGCGGGACAGGGGAACGAGCAGTACTTC
CASSRDAGQGNEQYF
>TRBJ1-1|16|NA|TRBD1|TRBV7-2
TGTGCCAGCAGCTCCTCGAGGACAGGGAAGAACACTGAAGCTTTCTTT
CASSSSRTGKNTEAFF
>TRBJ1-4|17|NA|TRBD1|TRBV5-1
TGCGCCAGCAGCCCCCTGAGTGGGACAGCAACTAATGAAAAACTGTTTTTT
CASSPLSGTATNEKLFF
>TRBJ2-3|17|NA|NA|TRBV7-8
TGTGCCAGCAGCTTAGGTTATGGCGGGCCAATGACAGATACGCAGTATTTT
CASSLGYGGPMTDTQYF
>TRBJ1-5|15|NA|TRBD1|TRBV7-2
TGTGCCAGCAGCCTCGGACAGGGGGCCCTTCAGCCCCAGCATTTT
CASSLGQGALQPQHF
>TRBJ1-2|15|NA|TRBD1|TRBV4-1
TGCGCCAGCAGCCGGATTATGACAGGGGACTATGGCTACACCTTC
CASSRIMTGDYGYTF
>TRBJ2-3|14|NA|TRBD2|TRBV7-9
TGTGCCAGCAGCTCTAGCGGCGTCACAGATACGCAGTATTTT
CASSSSGVTDTQYF
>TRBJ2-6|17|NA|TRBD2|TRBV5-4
TGTGCCAGCAGCGTCCAGCGGGGGAGCTCTGGGGCCAACGTCCTGACTTTC
CASSVQRGSSGANVLTF
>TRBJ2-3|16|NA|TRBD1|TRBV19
TGTGCCAGTAAAGAGGACAGGGGGCTGGGCACAGATACGCAGTATTTT
CASKEDRGLGTDTQYF
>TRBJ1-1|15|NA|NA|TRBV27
TGTGCCAGCAGCCTCCTTGCGGGAATGAACACTGAAGCTTTCTTT
CASSLLAGMNTEAFF
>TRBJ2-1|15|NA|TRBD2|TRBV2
TGTGCCAGCAGTATTAGCGGGGGCATGTACAATGAGCAGTTCTTC
CASSISGGMYNEQFF
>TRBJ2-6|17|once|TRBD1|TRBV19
TGTGCCAGTAGTACTGGGACAGCACTCTCTGGGGCCAACGTCCTGACTTTC
CASSTGTALSGANVLTF
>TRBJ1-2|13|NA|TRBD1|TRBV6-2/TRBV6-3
TGTGCCAGCAGCCGGGGACAGTACTATGGCTACACCTTC
CASSRGQYYGYTF
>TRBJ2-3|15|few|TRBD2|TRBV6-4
TGTGCCAGCAGTGACGTAGCGGGAGGCACAGATACGCAGTATTTT
CASSDVAGGTDTQYF
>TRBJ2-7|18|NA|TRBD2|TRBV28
TGTGCCAGCAGTCCGTCTGGGGCCTACGGGACTAGCGGGTACGAGCAGTACTTC
CASSPSGAYGTSGYEQYF
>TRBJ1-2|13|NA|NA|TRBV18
TGTGCCAGCTCACCCACAGGGTCCCAGGCTTACACCTTC
CASSPTGSQAYTF
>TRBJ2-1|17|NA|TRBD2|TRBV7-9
TGTGCCAGCAGCTTACCCCCTCCTAGCGGGAGGGACAATGAGCAGTTCTTC
CASSLPPPSGRDNEQFF
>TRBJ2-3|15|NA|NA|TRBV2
TGTGCCAGCAGTGATGCCGGGTGGGGCACAGATACGCAGTATTTT
CASSDAGWGTDTQYF
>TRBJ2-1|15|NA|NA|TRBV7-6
TGTGCCAGCAGCTTCAGCGGGTCGAGCTACAATGAGCAGTTCTTC
CASSFSGSSYNEQFF
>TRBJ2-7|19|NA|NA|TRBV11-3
TGTGCCAGCAGCTTACCACCCCGTCCCAGACGGGATCAACCCTACGAGCAGTACTTC
CASSLPPRPRRDQPYEQYF
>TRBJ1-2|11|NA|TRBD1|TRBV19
TGTGCCAGTAAGCAGGGGGCGGACTACACCTTC
CASKQGADYTF
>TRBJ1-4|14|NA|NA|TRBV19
TGTGCCAGTAGTGTCCTCGCAGGGGAAGGAAAACTGTTTTTT
CASSVLAGEGKLFF
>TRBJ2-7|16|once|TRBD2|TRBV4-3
TGCGCCAGCAGCCAAGATTATGGAGCGGGGACTCAGCGGCAGTACTTC
CASSQDYGAGTQRQYF
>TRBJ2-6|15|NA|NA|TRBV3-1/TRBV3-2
TGTGCCAGCAGCCAGGTCGGACTTGGGGCCAACGTCCTGACTTTC
CASSQVGLGANVLTF